These T cell receptor beta chains were read from a single sample in a study of blood T cells in healthy people across ages. Each CDR3 protein is one row after TCRdb ran MiXCR on the 5' RACE reads. Among approximately 1.5 million distinct CDR3 sequences listed, around 36% were seen once. Sequenced input: blood. These receptors came from a woman younger than 45 in good health. Both conserved end residues are part of each CDR3.

v_gene: TRBV6-5; j_gene: TRBJ1-1; CDR3aa: CASSYSGGPTEAFF
v_gene: TRBV20-1; j_gene: TRBJ1-2; CDR3aa: CSARDQSAHAYGYTF
v_gene: TRBV4-1; j_gene: TRBJ1-2; CDR3aa: CASSQTRGATYGYTF
v_gene: TRBV3-1; j_gene: TRBJ2-5; CDR3aa: CATSKGVRETQYF
v_gene: TRBV12-3/TRBV12-4; j_gene: TRBJ2-1; CDR3aa: CTSSSILNEQFF
v_gene: TRBV20-1; j_gene: .; CDR3aa: CSARTPLSYNEQYF
v_gene: TRBV9; j_gene: TRBJ1-2; CDR3aa: CASSVGQGATYGYTF
v_gene: TRBV3-1; j_gene: TRBJ2-1; CDR3aa: CASSQTSGGAHNEQFF
v_gene: TRBV30; j_gene: TRBJ2-5; CDR3aa: CAWSVRGFRQTYQETQYF
v_gene: TRBV20-1; j_gene: TRBJ2-3; CDR3aa: CSASPTTGGARDTQYF
v_gene: TRBV5-1; j_gene: TRBJ2-6; CDR3aa: CASNPTAGANVLTF
v_gene: TRBV29-1; j_gene: TRBJ1-1; CDR3aa: CSAQRFDKGERTEAFF
v_gene: TRBV4-1; j_gene: TRBJ1-2; CDR3aa: CASSQQPGQGNYGYTF
v_gene: TRBV29-1; j_gene: TRBJ1-1; CDR3aa: CSVEVHGGTEAFF
v_gene: TRBV24-1; j_gene: TRBJ2-3; CDR3aa: CATQTDLGTQYF
v_gene: TRBV20-1; j_gene: TRBJ2-7; CDR3aa: CSARDRDRDAYEQYF
v_gene: TRBV9; j_gene: TRBJ2-3; CDR3aa: CASSVGLAGDLIPDTQYF
v_gene: TRBV19; j_gene: TRBJ1-2; CDR3aa: CASSPTSPGDGYTF
v_gene: TRBV4-1; j_gene: TRBJ2-1; CDR3aa: CASSQGIQRGFLNEQFF
v_gene: TRBV29-1; j_gene: TRBJ2-1; CDR3aa: CSVETRNYNEQFF
v_gene: TRBV7-9; j_gene: TRBJ2-6; CDR3aa: CASSDTGANVLTF
v_gene: TRBV30; j_gene: TRBJ1-1; CDR3aa: CAWSVFSIQAAFF
v_gene: TRBV3-1; j_gene: TRBJ2-7; CDR3aa: CASSQGRAQGEQYF
v_gene: TRBV9; j_gene: TRBJ1-1; CDR3aa: CASSGRGGTGGDLSEAFF
v_gene: TRBV4-1; j_gene: TRBJ2-2; CDR3aa: CASSQEIGISTGELFF
v_gene: TRBV27; j_gene: TRBJ2-6; CDR3aa: CASSLGTSISANVLTF
v_gene: TRBV9; j_gene: TRBJ2-5; CDR3aa: CASSVDGKGQETQYF
v_gene: TRBV15; j_gene: TRBJ1-5; CDR3aa: CATSRVGLNQPQHF
v_gene: TRBV28; j_gene: TRBJ2-1; CDR3aa: CASRVTGGSKNEQFF
v_gene: TRBV28; j_gene: TRBJ2-1; CDR3aa: CASSLSAGVSDEQFF
v_gene: TRBV7-8; j_gene: TRBJ1-2; CDR3aa: CTSRAAHYGYTF
v_gene: TRBV12-3/TRBV12-4; j_gene: TRBJ2-7; CDR3aa: CASSLDLALPEQYF
v_gene: TRBV6-5; j_gene: TRBJ2-3; CDR3aa: CASSRGYRDTDTQYF
v_gene: TRBV6-1; j_gene: TRBJ1-1; CDR3aa: CASSADRNTEAFF
v_gene: TRBV10-3; j_gene: TRBJ2-6; CDR3aa: CAITLGISGANVLTF
v_gene: TRBV19; j_gene: TRBJ2-7; CDR3aa: CASSPSGSFSYEQYF
v_gene: TRBV2; j_gene: TRBJ2-1; CDR3aa: CASRLRLYNVQFF
v_gene: TRBV20-1; j_gene: TRBJ1-1; CDR3aa: CSVADRENTEAFF
v_gene: TRBV27; j_gene: TRBJ2-1; CDR3aa: CASSFFFPGSPSSYNEQFF
v_gene: TRBV9; j_gene: TRBJ2-5; CDR3aa: CASSVVGAGGEETQYF
v_gene: TRBV25-1; j_gene: TRBJ2-5; CDR3aa: CASSAGTSGGFGTQYF
v_gene: TRBV2; j_gene: TRBJ1-4; CDR3aa: CTSNGGEKLFF
v_gene: TRBV6-5; j_gene: TRBJ2-7; CDR3aa: CASSYRYERYF
v_gene: TRBV29-1; j_gene: TRBJ2-7; CDR3aa: CSARDRVGWNYEQYF
v_gene: TRBV9; j_gene: .; CDR3aa: CASSVGTGTGFAEQYF
v_gene: TRBV5-1; j_gene: TRBJ2-7; CDR3aa: CASSLSGGDGDEQYF
v_gene: TRBV5-1; j_gene: TRBJ2-3; CDR3aa: CASSSGISTDTQYF
v_gene: TRBV9; j_gene: TRBJ2-1; CDR3aa: CASSNTYNEQFF
v_gene: TRBV12-3/TRBV12-4; j_gene: TRBJ2-3; CDR3aa: CASSLELAGTDAQYF
v_gene: TRBV20-1; j_gene: TRBJ2-7; CDR3aa: CSASERRPYEQYF
v_gene: TRBV7-9; j_gene: TRBJ2-5; CDR3aa: CASSLGDRNQETQYF
v_gene: TRBV19; j_gene: TRBJ2-5; CDR3aa: CASSMGRRETQYF
v_gene: TRBV2; j_gene: TRBJ1-5; CDR3aa: CASSEEGTGNQPQHF
v_gene: TRBV11-2; j_gene: TRBJ2-7; CDR3aa: CASSFSGQGIYEQYF